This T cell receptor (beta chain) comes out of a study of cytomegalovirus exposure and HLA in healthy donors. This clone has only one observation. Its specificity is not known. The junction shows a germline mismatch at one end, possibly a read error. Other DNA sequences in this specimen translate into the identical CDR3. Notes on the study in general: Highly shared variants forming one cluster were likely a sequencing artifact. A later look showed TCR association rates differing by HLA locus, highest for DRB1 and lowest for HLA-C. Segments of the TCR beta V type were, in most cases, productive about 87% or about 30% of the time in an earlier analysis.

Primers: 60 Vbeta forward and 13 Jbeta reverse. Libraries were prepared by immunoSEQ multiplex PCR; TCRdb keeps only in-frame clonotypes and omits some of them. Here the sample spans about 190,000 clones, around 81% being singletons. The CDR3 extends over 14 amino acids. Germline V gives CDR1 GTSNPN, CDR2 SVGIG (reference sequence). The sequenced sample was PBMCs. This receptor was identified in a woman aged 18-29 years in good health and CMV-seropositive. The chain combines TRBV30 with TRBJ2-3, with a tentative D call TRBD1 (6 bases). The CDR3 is CACLGQITRDTQYF. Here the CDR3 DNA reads TGCGCATGCCTAGGACAGATAACTAGGGATACGCAGTATTTT.